The entry that follows covers one TCR beta chain sequence. Its cognate antigen is unknown. The CDR3 spans 15 residues. CDR1 and CDR2 (germline): SGHNT, YYREEE (reference sequence). Trimming stripped 3 bases from V and 2 bases from J, with 14 bases between. The data are from a study of shared clonotypes between healthy human individuals. Turning to the study itself: Each donor's CD8 memory used one plate, CD8 naive two, each CD4 subset three. Broader study findings: Sampling covered blood only; tissue repertoires likely differ.

Sorted-subset replicate PCRs used roughly 210 ng of genomic DNA. This amount corresponded to about 30,000 T cell genomes. Repertoires were generated with immunoSEQ multiplex PCR, while TCRdb's copy carries only in-frame clones and drops some. The repertoire consists of around 1.4 million clones, with 98% occurring once and the leading ten covering under 0.45%. The V and J genes are TRBV5-4 and TRBJ2-5; the D gene is possibly TRBD1 (6 bases). The receptor was derived from a man aged 25-45 years in good health. Sequencing used naive CD4+ T cells sorted from blood. This sample's subset: CD45RA+ positively selected. The CDR3 nucleotides read TGTGCCAGCAGCTCCCCCGACAGGTTTCAAGAGACCCAGTACTTC. The encoded protein is CASSSPDRFQETQYF.